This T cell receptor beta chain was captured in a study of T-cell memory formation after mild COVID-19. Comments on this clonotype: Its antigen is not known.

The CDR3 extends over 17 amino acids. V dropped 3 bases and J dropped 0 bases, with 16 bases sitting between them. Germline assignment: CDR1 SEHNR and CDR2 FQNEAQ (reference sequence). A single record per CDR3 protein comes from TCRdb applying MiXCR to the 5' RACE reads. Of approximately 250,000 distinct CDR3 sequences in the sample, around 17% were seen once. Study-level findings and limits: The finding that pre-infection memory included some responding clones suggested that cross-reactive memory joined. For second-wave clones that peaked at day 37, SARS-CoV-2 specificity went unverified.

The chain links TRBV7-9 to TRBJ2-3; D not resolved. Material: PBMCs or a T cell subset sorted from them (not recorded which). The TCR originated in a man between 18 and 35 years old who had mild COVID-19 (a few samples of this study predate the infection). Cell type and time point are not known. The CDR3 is CASSFGRRRPSTDTQYF. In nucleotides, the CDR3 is TGTGCCAGCAGCTTTGGGCGGAGACGCCCTAGCACAGATACGCAGTATTTT.